By frequency in the sample, the clone carrying this T cell receptor (beta chain) is medium-sized. This CDR3 has 13 amino acids. The V gene lost 4 bases and the J gene lost 3 bases, with 9 bases spanning the gap. Germline-derived CDR1 and CDR2 are SNHLY and FYNNEI. Between the mid-2010s and the late 2010s, patients underwent resection in Japan or China. This sample was taken from a study of immune evolution from preneoplasia to lung adenocarcinoma. Measured with immunoSEQ multiplex PCR; TCRdb has only the in-frame clones, and not every one. The sample records 5,000 to 6,500 clones, under 85% being singletons.

The clonotype was recovered from an older donor with lung adenocarcinoma. The chain is built from TRBV2 and TRBJ1-2; no clear D gene. The sample taken for sequencing was FFPE adjacent normal lung tissue. The CDR3 region is CASSAAAYYGYTF. The CDR3 DNA is TGTGCCAGCAGTGCGGCAGCCTACTATGGCTACACCTTC.